This T cell receptor (beta chain) was recorded in a study of shared clonotypes between healthy human individuals. Study at large: The donors, two women and three men, were aged 18 to 49. Three plates were used per donor for CD4 naive, three for CD4 memory, two for CD8 naive and one for CD8 memory. Whole-study findings and limits: Sharing across four donors was seen in roughly 5.2% of naive CD4 clonotypes.

Trimming at V came to 5 bases and at J to 4 bases, leaving 10 bases not matched to a gene. The CDR3 has 15 residues. CDR1 and CDR2 (germline): SGHRS, YFSETQ. CD45RO-negative, CCR7-selected cells formed the naive CD8 fraction, which excluded terminally differentiated effector memory CD45RA+ cells. Points on this clone: The antigen is undetermined.

Some clones are missing from TCRdb's copy, which holds only in-frame ones; the method was immunoSEQ multiplex PCR. The repertoire holds approximately 600,000 clones, with roughly 95% as singletons. The sequencing input was naive CD8+ T cells sorted from blood. The receptor was derived from a woman aged 25 to 45 in good health. This sequence joins TRBV5-1 and TRBJ1-2, with TRBD1 matching 8 bases. CDR3 region: CASRKDREIPYGYTF. CDR3 DNA: TGCGCCAGCAGGAAGGACAGGGAGATTCCCTATGGCTACACCTTC.